The 11 T cell receptor beta chains presented below share a single source sample, sequenced in a study of Tregs in tolerant kidney transplant recipients. Assay used: immunoSEQ multiplex PCR; TCRdb lists only in-frame clones, some missing. This table holds roughly 9,400 clones, under 55% found once. These TCRs are of unknown antigen specificity. Sequencing used CD4+ T cells from blood cultured with allogeneic cells. The receptors stem from a human donor in good health.

The chain uses TRBV29-1 and TRBJ1-1, with D unresolved. The CDR3 loop spans 13 amino acids. The germline V and J ends were trimmed by 4 bases and 1 base, with 10 bases remaining between them. Germline-derived CDR1 and CDR2 are SQVTM and ANQGSEA. The CDR3 region is CSVVRRRNTEAFF. CDR3 nucleotide sequence: TGCAGCGTTGTCCGTCGGCGGAACACTGAAGCTTTCTTT.

The chain combines TRBV6-6 with TRBJ1-2, with D possibly matching TRBD1 (5 bases). Germline CDR1 MNHNY, CDR2 SVGAGI (reference sequence). The CDR3 runs to 13 residues. The V end lost 6 bases, the J end lost 0 bases, and 8 bases lay between the germline ends. The CDR3 nucleotides read TGTGCCAGCAGCCGGGGCGCTAACTATGGCTACACCTTC. It translates to CASSRGANYGYTF.

The CDR3 region has the DNA TGTGCCAGCAGCTTAGGGGGAAGAGGTGGAGAGACCCAGTACTTC. Its translation: CASSLGGRGGETQYF. This sequence joins TRBV7-3 and TRBJ2-5; D may match TRBD1 or TRBD2 (5 bases each). V lost 2 bases to trimming and J lost 4 bases, with 14 bases between them. Germline V gives CDR1 SGHTA, CDR2 FQGTGA. This CDR3 region has 15 residues.

The chain combines TRBV7-3 with TRBJ1-1; D perhaps matches TRBD1 (6 bases). Per the germline V gene, CDR1 is SGHTA and CDR2 is FQGTGA. V lost 2 bases and J 1 base, leaving 8 bases between the germline ends. The CDR3 is 14 residues long. This CDR3 reads CASSLDRRNTEAFF. In DNA form, the CDR3 reads TGTGCCAGCAGCTTAGACAGGAGGAACACTGAAGCTTTCTTT.

V and J are TRBV4-3 and TRBJ2-7, with TRBD1 matching over 11 bases. Germline V gene data show CDR1 as LGHNA and CDR2 as YSLEER. The CDR3 length is 14 residues. V lost 4 bases and J lost 2; bases outside the gene matches: 1. CDR3 DNA: TGCGCCAGCAGCCCGGGACAGGGGGCCTACGAGCAGTACTTC. It translates to CASSPGQGAYEQYF.

A note on this clone: A much larger clone lies a single base off, so this may be a read error. This chain connects TRBV4-1 to TRBJ2-7, with 9 bases that match TRBD1. The germline V gene encodes CDR1 MGHRA and CDR2 YSYEKL. V shed 4 bases and J 5 bases; nucleotides not matched to a gene: 0. The CDR3 contains 12 residues. CDR3 amino acids: CASSRTGDEQYF. The CDR3 nucleotides are TGCGCCAGCAGCCGGACAGGGGACGAGCAGTACTTC.

In its sample, this clone was seen a few times. The chain has TRBV7-9 and TRBJ2-7; TRBD2 matches 12 bases. Unmatched junction bases numbered 4, after V lost 8 bases and J lost 2 bases. CDR3 length equals 14 residues. CDR1 SEHNR and CDR2 FQNEAQ come from the germline V gene (reference sequence). The CDR3 here is CASRPSGGAYEQYF. In nucleotides, the CDR3 is TGTGCCAGCCGCCCTAGCGGGGGGGCCTACGAGCAGTACTTC.

The V gene is TRBV9, the J gene TRBJ2-4; D is perhaps TRBD1 (5 bases). Trimming took off 4 bases at V and 3 bases at J, with 14 bases between the two ends. This CDR3 has 15 residues. The germline CDR1 and CDR2 sequences are SGDLS and YYNGEE. CDR3: CASSPRVGNKNIQYF. The CDR3, as DNA: TGTGCCAGCAGCCCCAGGGTGGGGAACAAAAACATTCAGTACTTC.

The CDR3 spells CASSYRGGQPQHF. The CDR3 DNA reads as TGTGCCAGCAGTTACCGGGGCGGCCAGCCCCAGCATTTT. V is TRBV6-5 and J is TRBJ1-5; maybe TRBD1 (5 bases). There are 13 residues in the CDR3. CDR1 is MNHEY, CDR2 SVGAGI, per germline. The ends were cut back, 2 bases at V and 7 bases at J, with 9 bases in the middle.

The chain has TRBV2 and TRBJ1-1; D perhaps matches TRBD1 (6 bases). Trimming cost V 5 bases and J 1 base, with 11 bases left between them. Germline V gene data show CDR1 as SNHLY and CDR2 as FYNNEI. The length of the CDR3 is 14 residues. The CDR3 sequence: CASSLEQGNTEAFF. The CDR3 nucleotides are TGTGCCAGCAGTCTCGAACAGGGGAACACTGAAGCTTTCTTT.

With respect to this clone: A read error may produce the germline difference seen at one junction end. The chain uses TRBV5-1 and TRBJ2-3; D possibly corresponds to TRBD2 (6 bases). The V gene's germline CDR1 is SGHRS and CDR2 YFSETQ. The CDR3 spans 14 residues. The CDR3 DNA is TGCGCCAGCAGCTCCGTCCCGGGGGATTCGGAGGTGAATTTT. Translating it yields CASSSVPGDSEVNF.